This T cell receptor (beta chain) was profiled in a study of OX40 agonist ivuxolimab in advanced cancers. Study background: Averaging 60 years in age, with a range of roughly 23 to 80, the cohort was around 85% male. Three patients had partial responses: one hepatocellular carcinoma, two cutaneous melanoma. Points from the study as a whole: There were, on average, more expanded clones in CD8+ T cells than in CD4+. Undetermined was the antigen specificity of the expanded peripheral T cells.

This CDR3 has 16 residues. V lost 0 bases, J lost 2 bases, and 7 bases stayed unmatched. Germline CDR1 is SGHKS and CDR2 is YYEKEE (reference sequence). TCRdb keeps only in-frame clones here, not all; method: immunoSEQ multiplex PCR. Of about 100,000 clones in the sample, roughly four fifths were seen once. This clone was seen only once. Its specificity is unknown. The source is an adult with an advanced solid tumor such as melanoma, head and neck, liver or kidney cancer. The chain uses TRBV5-5 and TRBJ1-2, with 7 nucleotides matching TRBD1. The sequenced sample was CD4+ or CD8+ T cells sorted from blood, obtained in a trial of the OX40 agonist ivuxolimab. CDR3 coding DNA: TGTGCCAGCAGCTTGGGTCTCCGCAGGGGGAACTATGGCTACACCTTC. Its translation is CASSLGLRRGNYGYTF.